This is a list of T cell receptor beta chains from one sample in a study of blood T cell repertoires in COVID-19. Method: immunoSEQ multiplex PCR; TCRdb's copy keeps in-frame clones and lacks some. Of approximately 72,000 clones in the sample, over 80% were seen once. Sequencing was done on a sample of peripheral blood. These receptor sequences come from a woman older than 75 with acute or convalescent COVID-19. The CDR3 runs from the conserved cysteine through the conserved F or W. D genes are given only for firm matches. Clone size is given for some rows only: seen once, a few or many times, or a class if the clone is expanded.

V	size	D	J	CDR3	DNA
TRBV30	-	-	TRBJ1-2	CAGGQIFYGYTF	TGTGCCGGGGGGCAGATTTTCTATGGCTACACCTTC
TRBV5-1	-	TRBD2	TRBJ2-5	CASSLRPLAGDPQETQYF	TGCGCCAGCAGCTTACGTCCCTTAGCGGGAGACCCACAAGAGACCCAGTACTTC
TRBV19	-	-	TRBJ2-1	CASSIGTRLTNHNEQFF	TGTGCCAGTAGTATAGGAACGAGACTAACTAACCACAATGAGCAGTTCTTC
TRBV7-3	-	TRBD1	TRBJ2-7	CASAVSGTGDEQYF	TGTGCCAGCGCCGTATCTGGGACAGGGGACGAGCAGTACTTC
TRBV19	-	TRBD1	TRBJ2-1	CASSRDRELGGNEQFF	TGTGCCAGTAGTAGGGACAGGGAATTGGGAGGCAATGAGCAGTTCTTC
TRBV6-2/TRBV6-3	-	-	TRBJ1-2	CASSYSSLLDYGYTF	TGTGCCAGCAGTTACTCGAGCTTACTAGACTATGGCTACACCTTC
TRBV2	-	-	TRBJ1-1	CASSDFGQPEAFF	TGTGCCAGCAGTGATTTTGGACAGCCTGAAGCTTTCTTT
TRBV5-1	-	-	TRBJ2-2	CASSNTGTNTGELFF	TGCGCCAGCAGCAATACAGGGACGAACACCGGGGAGCTGTTTTTT
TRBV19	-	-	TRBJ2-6	CASSIEASISGANVLTF	TGTGCCAGTAGTATTGAAGCTTCCATCTCTGGGGCCAACGTCCTGACTTTC
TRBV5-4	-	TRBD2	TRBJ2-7	CASSPRTSGSNYEQYF	TGTGCCAGCAGCCCAAGGACTAGCGGGAGTAACTACGAGCAGTACTTC
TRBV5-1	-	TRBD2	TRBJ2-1	CASSPIILAGEGGEQFF	TGCGCCAGCAGCCCTATCATACTAGCGGGGGAGGGTGGTGAGCAGTTCTTC
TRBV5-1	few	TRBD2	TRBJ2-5	CASSLGWTSGGRETQYF	TGCGCCAGCAGCTTGGGATGGACTAGCGGGGGACGAGAGACCCAGTACTTC
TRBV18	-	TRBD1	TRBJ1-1	CASSPLQGDTEAFF	TGTGCCAGCTCACCTTTGCAGGGGGACACTGAAGCTTTCTTT
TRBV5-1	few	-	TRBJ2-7	CASRQGTTYEQYF	TGCGCCAGCAGGCAGGGGACAACCTACGAGCAGTACTTC
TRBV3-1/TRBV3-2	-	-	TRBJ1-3	CASSQTGGTGNTIYF	TGTGCCAGCAGCCAAACCGGGGGGACTGGAAACACCATATATTTT
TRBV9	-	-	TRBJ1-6	CASSVEAVRGSPLHF	TGTGCCAGCAGCGTAGAAGCCGTTCGGGGTTCACCCCTCCACTTT
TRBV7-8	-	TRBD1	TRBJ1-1	CASSLLATGGDTEAFF	TGTGCCAGCAGCCTTCTCGCGACAGGGGGGGACACTGAAGCTTTCTTT
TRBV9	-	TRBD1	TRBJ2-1	CASSVAGGTGFYNEQFF	TGTGCCAGCAGCGTAGCTGGGGGGACAGGGTTTTACAATGAGCAGTTCTTC
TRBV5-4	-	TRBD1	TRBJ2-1	CASSPRTGSGNEQFF	TGTGCCAGCAGCCCACGGACAGGGAGCGGCAATGAGCAGTTCTTC
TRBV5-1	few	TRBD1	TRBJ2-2	CASSGDRGSIGELFF	TGCGCCAGCAGCGGGGACAGGGGGTCGATCGGGGAGCTGTTTTTT
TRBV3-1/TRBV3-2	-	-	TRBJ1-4	CASSRGEKLFF	TGTGCCAGCAGCCGCGGGGAAAAACTGTTTTTT
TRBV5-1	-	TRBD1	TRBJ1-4	CASSGGTGLNEKLFF	TGCGCCAGCAGCGGGGGGACAGGCCTTAATGAAAAACTGTTTTTT
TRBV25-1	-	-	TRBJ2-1	CASSYAGDIGSGEQFF	TGTGCCAGCAGCTACGCGGGGGACATAGGTAGTGGTGAGCAGTTCTTC
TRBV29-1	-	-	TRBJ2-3	CSVEHSTGATDTQYF	TGCAGCGTTGAACATTCGACAGGAGCCACAGATACGCAGTATTTT
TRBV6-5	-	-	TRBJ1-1	CASTLSRFGDTEAFF	TGTGCCAGCACCCTCTCGCGGTTCGGGGACACTGAAGCTTTCTTT
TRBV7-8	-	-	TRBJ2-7	CASSLVASSTPYEQYF	TGTGCCAGCAGCTTAGTGGCTAGCTCAACACCCTACGAGCAGTACTTC
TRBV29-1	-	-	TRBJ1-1	CSVENSLITEAFF	TGCAGCGTCGAAAACTCGCTTATCACTGAAGCTTTCTTT
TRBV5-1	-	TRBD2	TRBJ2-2	CASSLSTSGSGELFF	TGCGCCAGCAGCTTGAGCACTAGCGGGTCCGGGGAGCTGTTTTTT
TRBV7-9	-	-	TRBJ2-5	CASSLGAAETQYF	TGTGCCAGCAGCTTAGGGGCCGCGGAGACCCAGTACTTC
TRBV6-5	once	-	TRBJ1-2	CASSQTPFYGYTF	TGTGCCAGCAGTCAAACACCCTTCTATGGCTACACCTTC
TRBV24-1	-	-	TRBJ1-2	CAIEGTLSGGYGYTF	TGTGCCATCGAGGGGACCTTGTCGGGGGGCTATGGCTACACCTTC
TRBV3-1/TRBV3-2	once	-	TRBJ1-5	CASSQDWRGGQPQHF	TGTGCCAGCAGCCAAGATTGGAGGGGCGGTCAGCCCCAGCATTTT
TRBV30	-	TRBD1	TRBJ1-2	CAWSVQGMGRGYTF	TGTGCCTGGAGTGTACAGGGGATGGGGAGAGGCTACACCTTC
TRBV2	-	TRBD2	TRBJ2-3	CASTTSGGALDTQYF	TGTGCCAGCACTACTAGCGGGGGGGCCCTGGATACGCAGTATTTT
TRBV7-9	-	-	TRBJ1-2	CASSLVGGDTGYTF	TGTGCCAGCAGCTTAGTAGGAGGGGATACGGGCTACACCTTC
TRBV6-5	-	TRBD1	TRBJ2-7	CASSSPGQGIYEQYF	TGTGCCAGCAGTTCCCCGGGACAGGGGATCTACGAGCAGTACTTC